Sequencing of this TCR beta chain was carried out in a study of OX40 agonist ivuxolimab in advanced cancers. Some background on the complete study: The costimulatory receptor OX40 (CD134) was targeted by ivuxolimab, a fully human IgG2 agonistic monoclonal antibody. In the dose-escalation cohort, 82.7% of patients were male, and the mean age was approximately 60 years, with a range of about 23 to 85. Intravenous ivuxolimab was administered to patients every 2 weeks at six dose levels: 0.01, 0.1, 0.3, 1.5, 3 and 10 mg/kg. Partial responses were achieved by three dose-escalation patients, of whom one had hepatocellular carcinoma and two had cutaneous melanoma. The paper reports the monotherapy dose-escalation portion (N of about 50 patients) of the phase I ivuxolimab trial. Patients were allowed to have had prior anti-PD-1, anti-PD-L1 or anti-CTLA-4 therapy, and more than 30% of the dose-escalation patients had previously received checkpoint inhibitors. Peripheral TCRbeta sequencing aimed to test whether ivuxolimab altered TCR sequence diversity and caused clonal T-cell expansion. Of the roughly 53 patients in dose escalation, around 20 had hepatocellular carcinoma, roughly 15 had melanoma, 9 had renal cell carcinoma and 9 had head and neck cancer.

Patients with autoimmune disease history or receiving systemic immunosuppression were excluded from the trial. Peripheral blood for TCR sequencing was collected from all dose cohorts at baseline, on cycle 4 day 1, and on cycle 7 day 1. The samples were taken from a phase I, first-in-human, multicenter, open-label dose-escalation trial of ivuxolimab. Adults with locally advanced or metastatic melanoma, renal cell carcinoma, hepatocellular carcinoma or head and neck squamous cell carcinoma were enrolled in the trial. Before TCR sequencing, CD4+ T cells and CD8+ T cells from peripheral blood were sorted into separate populations. The investigation overall reported the following: Which antigens the clonally expanded peripheral T cells were specific for was not determined. In partial responders in the 0.1-3.0 mg/kg groups, normalized peripheral clonal expansion was found to be among the lowest, especially among CD8+ T cells. After ivuxolimab, expanded clones were on average more numerous among CD8+ T cells than among CD4+ T cells. Low levels of normalized T-cell clonal expansion were also seen in some nonresponding patients. At doses of 0.1 to 3.0 mg/kg, clonal expansion of both CD4+ and CD8+ T cells in blood was seen between baseline and week 6.

The germline V gene (reference sequence) provides CDR1 SEHNR and CDR2 FQNEAQ. Measured from the cysteine to the phenylalanine, the CDR3 is 15 residues long. The sequence is cut down to CDR3 DNA, 45 bases in frame from base 1. Relative to germline, V is missing 1 base and J is missing 4 bases, with 3 bases of the junction outside any gene match. Points on this clone: Its antigen specificity is not known. No base quality values were provided; no much bigger clone lies one nucleotide off.

For sequencing of the TCRbeta CDR3 region, genomic DNA was extracted from the sorted cells. TCRbeta CDR3 regions were sequenced using the immunoSEQ Assay. The table was pulled from immuneACCESS by TCRdb, which kept in-frame rearrangements only. Such tables lose some clones; where checked, under half of the loss comes from unresolved V genes, and the rest has no known cause. This sample comprises 75,000 to 100,000 clones, roughly 89% of them detected only once. The top ten clones comprise under 0.95% of the sample. The sequencing used CD4+ or CD8+ T cells sorted from blood, collected in a trial of the OX40 agonist ivuxolimab. This receptor was taken from an adult with an advanced solid tumor such as melanoma, head and neck, liver or kidney cancer. Recombination connected TRBV7-9 to TRBJ2-3; a stretch of 9 junction bases matches TRBD1. The DNA sequence reads TGTGCCAGCAGCTTAGGTACAGGGGGCGCAGATACGCAGTATTTT. Its translation is CASSLGTGGADTQYF.